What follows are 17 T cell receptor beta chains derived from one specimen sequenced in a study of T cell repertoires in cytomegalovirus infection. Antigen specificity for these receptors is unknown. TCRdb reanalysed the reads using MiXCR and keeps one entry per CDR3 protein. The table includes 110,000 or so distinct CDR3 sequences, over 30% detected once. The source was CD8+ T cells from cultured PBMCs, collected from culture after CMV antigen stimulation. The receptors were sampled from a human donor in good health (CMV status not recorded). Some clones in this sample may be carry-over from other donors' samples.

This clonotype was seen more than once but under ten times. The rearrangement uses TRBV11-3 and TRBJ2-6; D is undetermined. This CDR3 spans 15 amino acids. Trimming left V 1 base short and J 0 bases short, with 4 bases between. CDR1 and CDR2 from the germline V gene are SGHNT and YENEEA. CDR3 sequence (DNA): TGTGCCAGCAGCTTAGTTCGCTCTGGGGCCAACGTCCTGACTTTC. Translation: CASSLVRSGANVLTF.

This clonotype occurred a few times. The CDR3 loop is CASSVSQGGGIPYNEQFF. The CDR3 nucleotides are TGTGCCAGCAGCGTATCCCAAGGGGGGGGGATCCCCTACAATGAGCAGTTCTTC. The chain uses TRBV9 and TRBJ2-1, with a weak D call TRBD2 (7 bases). The germline V gene has CDR1 SGDLS and CDR2 YYNGEE. Trimming pared 1 base from V and 2 bases from J, leaving 19 bases between. This CDR3 is built from 18 residues.

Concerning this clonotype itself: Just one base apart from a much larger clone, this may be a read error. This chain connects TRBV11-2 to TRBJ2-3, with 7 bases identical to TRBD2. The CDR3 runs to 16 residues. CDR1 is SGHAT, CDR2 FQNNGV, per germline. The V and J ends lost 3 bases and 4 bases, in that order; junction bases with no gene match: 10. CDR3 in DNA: TGTGCCAGCAGCTTTGCGGCGGGGGAGCCCCCAGATACGCAGTATTTT. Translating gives CASSFAAGEPPDTQYF.

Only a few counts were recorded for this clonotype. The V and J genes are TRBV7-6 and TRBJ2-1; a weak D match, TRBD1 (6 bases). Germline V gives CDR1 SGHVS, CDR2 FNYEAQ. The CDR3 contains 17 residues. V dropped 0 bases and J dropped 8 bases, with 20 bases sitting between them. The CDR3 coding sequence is TGTGCCAGCAGCTTAGCTGGGGGTCAGGGGTGGACTGATGAGCAGTTCTTC. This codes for CASSLAGGQGWTDEQFF.

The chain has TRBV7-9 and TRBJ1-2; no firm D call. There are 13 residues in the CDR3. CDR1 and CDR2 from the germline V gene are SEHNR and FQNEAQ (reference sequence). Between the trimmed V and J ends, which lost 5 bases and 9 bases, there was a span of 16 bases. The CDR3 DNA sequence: TGTGCCAGCAGCCCTGACGAGAGGTATCGCTACACCTTC. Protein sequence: CASSPDERYRYTF.

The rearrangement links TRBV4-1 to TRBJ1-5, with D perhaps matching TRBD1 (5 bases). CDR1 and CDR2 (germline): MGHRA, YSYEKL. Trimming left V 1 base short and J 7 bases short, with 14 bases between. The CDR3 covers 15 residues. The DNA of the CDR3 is TGCGCCAGCAGCCAAGTCGCAGGGAATGAGCAGCCCCAGCATTTT. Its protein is CASSQVAGNEQPQHF.

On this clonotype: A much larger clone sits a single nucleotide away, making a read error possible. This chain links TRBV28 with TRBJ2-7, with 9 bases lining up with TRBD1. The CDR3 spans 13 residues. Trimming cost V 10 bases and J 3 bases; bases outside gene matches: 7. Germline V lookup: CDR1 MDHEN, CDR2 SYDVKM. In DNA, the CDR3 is TGTGCCAACAGGGGGCTCGGGAACTACGAGCAGTACTTC. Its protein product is CANRGLGNYEQYF.

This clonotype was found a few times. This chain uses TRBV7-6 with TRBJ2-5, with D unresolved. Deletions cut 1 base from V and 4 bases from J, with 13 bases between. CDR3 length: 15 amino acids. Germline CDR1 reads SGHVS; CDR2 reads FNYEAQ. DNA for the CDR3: TGTGCCAGCAGCTTAGTCCCGGTAGAGGCAGAGACCCAGTACTTC. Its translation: CASSLVPVEAETQYF.

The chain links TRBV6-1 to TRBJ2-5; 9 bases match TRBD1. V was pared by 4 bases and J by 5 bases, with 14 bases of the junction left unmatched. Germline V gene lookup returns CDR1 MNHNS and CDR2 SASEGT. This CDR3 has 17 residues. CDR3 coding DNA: TGTGCCAGCAGTGCCCTTCCTGGGACAGGGATAGGGGAGACCCAGTACTTC. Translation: CASSALPGTGIGETQYF.

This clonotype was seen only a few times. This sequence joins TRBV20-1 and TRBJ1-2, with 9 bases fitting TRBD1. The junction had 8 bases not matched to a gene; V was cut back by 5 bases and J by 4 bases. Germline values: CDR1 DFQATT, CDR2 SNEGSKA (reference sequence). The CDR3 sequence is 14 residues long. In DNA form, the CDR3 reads TGCAGTGCTTTACCGGGACAGGGCTCCTATGGCTACACCTTC. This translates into CSALPGQGSYGYTF.

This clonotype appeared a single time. Here the CDR3 reads CASSEDVGDPGETQYF. CDR3 DNA: TGTGCCAGTAGTGAAGATGTTGGGGACCCAGGGGAGACCCAGTACTTC. The rearrangement joins TRBV19 to TRBJ2-5; D possibly uses TRBD1 or TRBD2 (5 bases each). The germline V gene encodes CDR1 LNHDA and CDR2 SQIVND (reference sequence). This CDR3 has 16 residues. V lost 5 bases, J lost 5 bases, and 21 bases lay in between.

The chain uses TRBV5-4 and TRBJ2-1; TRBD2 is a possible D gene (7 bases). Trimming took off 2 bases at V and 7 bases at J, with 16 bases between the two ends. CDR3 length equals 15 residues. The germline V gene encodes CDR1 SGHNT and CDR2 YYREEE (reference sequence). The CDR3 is CASSLRDGGRNEQFF. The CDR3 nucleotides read TGTGCCAGCAGCTTAAGGGACGGGGGGCGGAATGAGCAGTTCTTC.

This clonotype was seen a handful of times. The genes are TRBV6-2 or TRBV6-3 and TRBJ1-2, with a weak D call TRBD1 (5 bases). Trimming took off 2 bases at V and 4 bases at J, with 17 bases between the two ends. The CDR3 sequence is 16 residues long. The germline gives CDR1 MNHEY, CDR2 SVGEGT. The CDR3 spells CASSYTDKTSGYGYTF. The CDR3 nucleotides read TGTGCCAGCAGTTACACGGACAAAACGAGCGGCTATGGCTACACCTTC.

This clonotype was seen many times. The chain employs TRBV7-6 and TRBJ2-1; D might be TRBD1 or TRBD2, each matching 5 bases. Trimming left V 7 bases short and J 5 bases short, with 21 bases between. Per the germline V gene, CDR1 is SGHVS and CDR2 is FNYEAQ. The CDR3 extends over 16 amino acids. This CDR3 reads CASTPLIGTGNNEQFF. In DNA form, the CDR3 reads TGTGCCAGCACCCCTCTAATCGGGACCGGGAACAATGAGCAGTTCTTC.

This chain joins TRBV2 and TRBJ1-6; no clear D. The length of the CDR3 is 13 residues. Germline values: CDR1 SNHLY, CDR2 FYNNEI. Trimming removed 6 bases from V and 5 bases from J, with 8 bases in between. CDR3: CASRAVNNSPLHF. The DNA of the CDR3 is TGTGCCAGCAGGGCAGTCAATAATTCACCCCTCCACTTT.

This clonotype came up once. Here the CDR3 DNA reads TGTGCCAGCAGTTACCAGGGGAACAATGAGCAGTTCTTC. As protein: CASSYQGNNEQFF. The chain is built from TRBV27 and TRBJ2-1; possibly TRBD1 for D (6 bases). The CDR3 is made up of 13 amino acids. The germline V and J ends were trimmed by 4 bases and 5 bases, with 9 bases remaining between them. CDR1 and CDR2 (germline): MNHEY, SMNVEV (reference sequence).

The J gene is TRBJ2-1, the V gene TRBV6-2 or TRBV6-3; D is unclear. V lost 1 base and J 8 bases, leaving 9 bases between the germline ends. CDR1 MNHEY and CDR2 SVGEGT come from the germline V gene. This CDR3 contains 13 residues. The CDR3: CASSYFRVHEQFF. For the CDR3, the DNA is TGTGCCAGCAGTTACTTTAGAGTCCATGAGCAGTTCTTC.